Listed here are 8 T cell receptor beta chains from one sample, sequenced in a study of Ad26.COV2.S vaccination and SARS-CoV-2 variants. The method was immunoSEQ multiplex PCR; TCRdb's version includes in-frame clones alone and lacks a portion of them. Among hundreds of thousands of clones, approximately 90% were seen once, and the ten largest hold around 5%. Specified treatment: over 15 received Ad26.COV2.S at low or high dose, single or two shots; roughly five received placebo; per-sample allocation not given. Material that was analyzed had been drawn on day 63 after the first vaccine or placebo injection. This sample comprised peripheral blood, obtained in a trial of Ad26.COV2.S vaccine versus placebo. These receptors were taken from a person aged 18-65 years who received the Ad26.COV2.S COVID-19 vaccine or a placebo.

This chain connects TRBV4-3 to TRBJ1-1, with no clear D. Germline CDR1 and CDR2: LGHNA and YSLEER. Trimming shortened V by 2 bases and J by 1 base, and 5 bases separated the two germline ends. The CDR3 loop spans 13 amino acids. In DNA form, the CDR3 reads TGCGCCAGCAGCCAACTGACGAACACTGAAGCTTTCTTT. It yields the protein CASSQLTNTEAFF.

V gene TRBV3-1 (or the pseudogene TRBV3-2) combines with J gene TRBJ1-2, with unresolved D. V lost 4 bases and J lost 4, with 16 bases in between. There are 15 residues in the CDR3. CDR1 is LGHDT, CDR2 YNNKEL, per germline (reference sequence). CDR3 residues: CASSPAMTSAYGYTF. The CDR3 coding sequence is TGTGCCAGCAGCCCTGCGATGACCTCAGCCTATGGCTACACCTTC.

The CDR3 is CASSLPGTSGELFF. The CDR3 region has the DNA TGTGCCAGCAGCTTACCAGGGACCTCCGGGGAGCTGTTTTTT. J is TRBJ2-2 and V is TRBV7-2; D is tentatively TRBD1 or TRBD2 (5 bases each). This CDR3 comprises 14 residues. Deletions cut 2 bases from V and 6 bases from J, with 10 bases between. In germline, CDR1 is SGHTA, CDR2 FQGNSA.

This clone was recorded once. V usage is TRBV4-1 and J usage is TRBJ1-1, with D maybe TRBD1 (6 bases). Germline values: CDR1 MGHRA, CDR2 YSYEKL. V shed 0 bases and J shed 4 bases, with 18 bases lying between them. CDR3 size: 17 residues. CDR3 sequence (DNA): TGCGCCAGCAGCCAAGACGGCGCTAGGAAGGGGGTCACTGAAGCTTTCTTT. This translates into CASSQDGARKGVTEAFF.

The gene calls are TRBV6-5 and TRBJ1-5; weak D call: TRBD1 (6 bases). With 6 bases removed from V and 6 bases from J, the gap between germline ends came to 18 bases. The V gene's germline CDR1 is MNHEY and CDR2 SVGAGI. The CDR3 covers 15 residues. The CDR3 region has the DNA TGTGCCAGCAGGATGGGGGGGGCGGCGGGTCAGCCCCAGCATTTT. As protein: CASRMGGAAGQPQHF.

The CDR3 region has the DNA TGTGCCAGCAGTTACGGCAGGGTGGTAAGCAATCAGCCCCAGCATTTT. This sequence encodes CASSYGRVVSNQPQHF. The chain couples TRBV6-2 or TRBV6-3 to TRBJ1-5; a possible D gene is TRBD1 (5 bases). The CDR3 sequence is 16 residues long. In germline, CDR1 is MNHEY, CDR2 SVGEGT. V was clipped by 2 bases and J by 1 base, with 12 bases between them.

The chain uses TRBV7-2 and TRBJ2-3; no clear D gene. The CDR3 covers 14 residues. Germline CDR1 reads SGHTA; CDR2 reads FQGNSA. Trimming left V 4 bases short and J 3 bases short, with 11 bases between. As DNA, the CDR3 is TGTGCCAGCAGCTCGCCGAGGATTACAGATACGCAGTATTTT. Translation: CASSSPRITDTQYF.

The V and J genes are TRBV2 and TRBJ1-2, with 7 bases fitting TRBD1. Germline V CDR1 and CDR2: SNHLY, FYNNEI. V dropped 4 bases and J dropped 0; count of bases not matched to a gene: 5. This CDR3 contains 15 residues. CDR3 sequence: CASSARTGTNYGYTF. The CDR3 DNA sequence: TGTGCCAGCAGTGCGCGGACAGGAACTAACTATGGCTACACCTTC.